This T cell receptor (beta chain) originates from a study of T cell responses to AZD1222 COVID-19 vaccine. Assay: immunoSEQ multiplex PCR; the TCRdb copy retains only in-frame clones and omits some. This repertoire shows about 130,000 clones, around 90% found once; its top ten account for around 5.6%. The CDR3 totals 14 residues. Trimming left V 1 base short and J 0 bases short, with 4 bases between. Germline CDR1 SGHVS, CDR2 FNYEAQ. Specimen: peripheral blood, collected on day 0 of AZD1222 vaccination. The gene calls are TRBV7-6 and TRBJ1-3; D is undetermined. The clonotype originates from an adult in good health. The CDR3 here is CASSLGLSGNTIYF. CDR3 DNA sequence: TGTGCCAGCAGCTTAGGCCTCTCTGGAAACACCATATATTTT.